These 20 T cell receptor beta chains were sequenced from one sample in a study of response to subunit inactivated influenza vaccine. TCRdb re-derived calls from the RT-PCR reads in MiXCR, one entry per CDR3 protein. The sample lists roughly 790,000 distinct CDR3 sequences, approximately 22% occurring once. Source: PBMCs from blood, taken less than 6 days after vaccination. The receptors originated from a man over 45 who received an inactivated influenza vaccine.

This clonotype has a handful of counts. The CDR3 loop is CSAPRTGGDEKLFF. DNA for the CDR3: TGCAGTGCCCCAAGGACAGGGGGTGATGAAAAACTGTTTTTT. The rearrangement links TRBV20-1 to TRBJ1-4; 10 nucleotides agree with TRBD1. The CDR3 has 14 residues. With V trimmed by 6 bases and J by 6 bases, 7 bases remained unmatched. CDR1 is DFQATT, CDR2 SNEGSKA, per germline (reference sequence).

The DNA of the CDR3 is TGTGCCAGCAGTTCGGGACGGACAACTGAAGCTTTCTTT. As protein: CASSSGRTTEAFF. J is TRBJ1-1 and V is TRBV12-3 or TRBV12-4; D perhaps matches TRBD1 (5 bases). CDR3 size: 13 residues. The germline V and J ends were trimmed by 4 bases and 5 bases, with 11 bases remaining between them.

The gene calls are TRBV6-1 and TRBJ2-4; no firm D call. Germline V gene sequence: CDR1 MNHNS, CDR2 SASEGT. Deletions cut 2 bases from V and 5 bases from J, with 7 bases between. The CDR3 runs 13 residues. The DNA for the CDR3 is TGTGCCAGCAGTGAATCGGCCCAAAACATTCAGTACTTC. Its protein product is CASSESAQNIQYF.

This chain joins TRBV7-9 and TRBJ1-5; the D is unclear. Deletions cut 4 bases from V and 2 bases from J, with 15 bases between. The CDR3 extends over 16 amino acids. Germline V CDR1 and CDR2: SEHNR, FQNEAQ (reference sequence). This CDR3 reads CASSSTGGPGNQPQHF. In DNA form, the CDR3 reads TGTGCCAGCAGCTCCACCGGAGGCCCCGGCAATCAGCCCCAGCATTTT.

This clonotype was seen many times. The chain employs TRBV6-5 and TRBJ1-1; weak D call: TRBD1 (5 bases). Germline CDR1 is MNHEY and CDR2 is SVGAGI. V gave up 2 bases and J gave up 5 bases, with 12 bases separating them. CDR3 length equals 14 residues. Here the CDR3 DNA reads TGTGCCAGCAGTTACGGCGGGGCAGGGACTGAAGCTTTCTTT. The encoded protein is CASSYGGAGTEAFF.

This clonotype was counted between two and nine times. The rearrangement joins TRBV12-3 or TRBV12-4 to TRBJ1-1; D unclear. The CDR3 has 13 residues. V lost 3 bases and J 4 bases, leaving 9 bases between the germline ends. CDR3 nucleotide sequence: TGTGCCAGCAGTTTCGGGGTGATCACTGAAGCTTTCTTT. This gives the protein CASSFGVITEAFF.

V and J are TRBV5-1 and TRBJ2-1, with D unresolved. CDR3 length: 13 residues. Trimming took off 2 bases at V and 6 bases at J, with 9 bases between the two ends. Germline V lookup: CDR1 SGHRS, CDR2 YFSETQ. DNA for the CDR3: TGCGCCAGCAGCTTCGGGTCAAGCAATGAGCAGTTCTTC. It specifies CASSFGSSNEQFF.

In this sample, this clonotype turned up a few times. The chain has TRBV15 and TRBJ2-3; no firm D call. This CDR3 region has 16 residues. The V gene lost 0 bases and the J gene lost 0 bases, with 10 bases spanning the gap. Germline CDR1 reads LNHNV; CDR2 reads YYDKDF (reference sequence). The CDR3 loop reads CATSRDWGTSTDTQYF. The CDR3 coding sequence is TGTGCCACCAGCAGAGATTGGGGAACTAGCACAGATACGCAGTATTTT.

The chain uses TRBV20-1 and TRBJ2-7; 7 nucleotides line up with TRBD2. Germline loops: CDR1 DFQATT, CDR2 SNEGSKA (reference sequence). V was pared by 6 bases and J by 3 bases, with 11 bases of the junction left unmatched. CDR3 length: 14 amino acids. The CDR3 reads CSARSRTSFYEQYF. The CDR3 nucleotides read TGCAGTGCCCGATCTAGGACTAGTTTCTACGAGCAGTACTTC.

This clonotype has only a few counts. The chain combines TRBV30 with TRBJ2-1, with D possibly matching TRBD2 (5 bases). CDR1 and CDR2 (germline): GTSNPN, SVGIG (reference sequence). The CDR3 spans 10 residues. Trimming left V 5 bases short and J 8 bases short, with 7 bases between. The CDR3 DNA sequence: TGTGCCTGGGGGAGTGATGAGCAGTTCTTC. Translation: CAWGSDEQFF.

The chain is built from TRBV29-1 and TRBJ2-7; 11 bases line up with TRBD2. The CDR3 covers 12 residues. J gave up 5 bases and V 4 bases, and 1 base lay outside the gene matches. Per the germline V gene, CDR1 is SQVTM and CDR2 is ANQGSEA. The CDR3 DNA follows: TGCAGCGTTGTACTAGCGGGAGACGAGCAGTACTTC. This codes for CSVVLAGDEQYF.

This clonotype was observed a few times. The chain has TRBV18 and TRBJ1-1; D not certain. CDR1 and CDR2 from the germline V gene are KGHSH and LQKENI. The length of the CDR3 is 13 residues. Trimming shortened V by 2 bases and J by 1 base, and 5 bases separated the two germline ends. The CDR3 reads CASSPRTNTEAFF. For the CDR3, the DNA is TGTGCCAGCTCACCAAGGACGAACACTGAAGCTTTCTTT.

This clonotype was counted between two and nine times. The rearrangement links TRBV4-2 to TRBJ2-5; 10 bases are shared with TRBD2. V trimming: 1 base; J trimming: 4 bases; junction bases outside the gene matches: 6. Germline V lookup: CDR1 LGHNA, CDR2 YNFKEQ. The CDR3 has 16 amino acids. This CDR3 is CASSQVQRGGPETQYF. For the CDR3, the DNA is TGTGCCAGCAGCCAAGTGCAGCGGGGGGGCCCAGAGACCCAGTACTTC.

The rearrangement links TRBV6-2 or TRBV6-3 to TRBJ1-5; weak D call: TRBD1 (5 bases). Per germline, CDR1 MNHEY and CDR2 SVGEGT. This CDR3 comprises 14 residues. Between the trimmed V and J ends, which lost 8 bases and 3 bases, there was a span of 14 bases. The CDR3 protein is CASVGTPANQPQHF. The DNA of the CDR3 is TGTGCCAGCGTTGGGACCCCCGCCAATCAGCCCCAGCATTTT.

The chain uses TRBV9 and TRBJ2-1, with TRBD2 as a possible D gene (6 bases). This CDR3 spans 15 amino acids. The germline V gene has CDR1 SGDLS and CDR2 YYNGEE. Trimming stripped 4 bases from V and 8 bases from J, with 19 bases between. In nucleotides, the CDR3 is TGTGCCAGCAGCACCCGACTAGTCCCTTCCCATGAGCAGTTCTTC. Its protein is CASSTRLVPSHEQFF.

This clonotype was counted a single time. V is TRBV7-6 and J is TRBJ2-7; D remains unclear. V was trimmed by 5 bases and J by 5 bases, leaving 16 bases between them. The CDR3 is 14 amino acids. Germline assignment: CDR1 SGHVS and CDR2 FNYEAQ. CDR3 residues: CASSPKGRFDEQYF. The CDR3 nucleotides are TGTGCCAGCAGCCCCAAGGGCAGGTTCGACGAGCAGTACTTC.

The CDR3 protein is CASSLLGESYEQYF. The CDR3 region has the DNA TGTGCCAGCAGCTTGTTAGGAGAATCCTACGAGCAGTACTTC. The V and J genes are TRBV5-6 and TRBJ2-7; D remains ambiguous. Per germline, CDR1 SGHDT and CDR2 YYEEEE. Trimming pared 1 base from V and 1 base from J, leaving 9 bases between. CDR3 length: 14 amino acids.

The chain links TRBV15 to TRBJ1-2; TRBD1 agrees at 9 bases. Unmatched junction bases numbered 7, after V lost 3 bases and J lost 5 bases. The germline CDR1 and CDR2 sequences are LNHNV and YYDKDF (reference sequence). The CDR3 length is 15 residues. CDR3 protein: CATSRRTGGEYGYTF. The CDR3 bases are TGTGCCACCAGCAGGAGAACAGGGGGCGAGTATGGCTACACCTTC.

Many counts were recorded for this clonotype. The chain recombines TRBV5-1 with TRBJ2-1; 8 nucleotides line up with TRBD2. V was pared by 2 bases and J by 9 bases, with 7 bases of the junction left unmatched. This CDR3 has 14 residues. Germline V CDR1 and CDR2: SGHRS, YFSETQ. Here the CDR3 reads CASSFVAGSPEQFF. CDR3 bases: TGCGCCAGCAGCTTTGTAGCGGGGAGTCCTGAGCAGTTCTTC.

This clonotype was counted once. The chain uses TRBV7-2 and TRBJ2-7; D ambiguous. This CDR3 is 11 amino acids long. Germline V lookup: CDR1 SGHTA, CDR2 FQGNSA. The ends were cut back, 2 bases at V and 5 bases at J, with 4 bases in the middle. CDR3 protein: CASSLWDEQYF. DNA of the CDR3: TGTGCCAGCAGCTTATGGGACGAGCAGTACTTC.